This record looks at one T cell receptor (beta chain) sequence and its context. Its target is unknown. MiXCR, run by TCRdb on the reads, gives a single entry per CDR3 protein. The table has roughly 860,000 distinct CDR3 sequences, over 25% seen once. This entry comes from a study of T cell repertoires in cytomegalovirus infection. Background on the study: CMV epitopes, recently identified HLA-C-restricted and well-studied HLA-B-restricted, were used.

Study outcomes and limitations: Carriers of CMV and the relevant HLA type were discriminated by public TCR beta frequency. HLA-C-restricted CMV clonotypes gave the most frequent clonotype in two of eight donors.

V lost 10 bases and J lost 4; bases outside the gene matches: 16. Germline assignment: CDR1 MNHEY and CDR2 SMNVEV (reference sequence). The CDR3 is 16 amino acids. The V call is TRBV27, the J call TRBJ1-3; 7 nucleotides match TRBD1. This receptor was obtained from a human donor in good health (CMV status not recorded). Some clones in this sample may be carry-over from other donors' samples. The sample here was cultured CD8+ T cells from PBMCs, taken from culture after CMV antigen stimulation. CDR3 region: CAKPLGTAVPGNTIYF. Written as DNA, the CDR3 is TGTGCCAAACCTCTCGGGACAGCCGTACCGGGAAACACCATATATTTT.